The 30 T cell receptor beta chains presented below share a single source sample, sequenced in a study of patients and donors after allogeneic stem cell transplantation (TCRdb year 2020). To prepare the library, RT-PCR was applied. The sequencer was a NextSeq 550. TCRdb reprocessed the public reads (quality trimming at Q25 with fastp, clone calling with MiXCR) and kept in-frame beta chains. Here each entry gathers all rows of one CDR3 protein and keeps the most common genes and DNA. This sample comprises some 10,000 distinct CDR3 sequences, around 20% of them detected only once. Of the sample, roughly 50% is held by the ten largest clones. Specimen: blood, either unsorted or a sorted T cell fraction (not recorded which). The source is a human donor who was either an allogeneic HSCT recipient or a stem cell or donor lymphocyte infusion donor (not recorded which). It is not recorded whose cells these are; they may come from a transplant donor.

This clonotype has ten or more counts. This sequence joins TRBV29-1 and TRBJ1-1; perhaps TRBD1 as D (6 bases). V shed 6 bases and J shed 4 bases, with 15 bases lying between them. CDR1 SQVTM and CDR2 ANQGSEA come from the germline V gene. The CDR3 has 13 amino acids. Here the CDR3 reads CSVMTGGGTEAFF. The CDR3 region has the DNA TGCAGCGTAATGACGGGAGGGGGCACTGAAGCTTTCTTT.

This clonotype was recorded many times. The J gene is TRBJ1-1, the V gene TRBV2; TRBD1 matches at 7 bases. The CDR3 totals 13 residues. V shed 4 bases and J 1 base; nucleotides not matched to a gene: 0. Per germline, CDR1 SNHLY and CDR2 FYNNEI. Here the CDR3 reads CASSGQGNTEAFF. In nucleotides, the CDR3 is TGTGCCAGCAGTGGACAGGGGAACACTGAAGCTTTCTTT.

The chain recombines TRBV6-8 with TRBJ2-7; D perhaps matches TRBD1 (8 bases). The V gene's germline CDR1 is MNHGY and CDR2 SAAAGT. Trimming pared 6 bases from V and 0 bases from J, leaving 15 bases between. This CDR3 has 15 amino acids. The CDR3 DNA reads TGTGCCAGCAGCAGGGGGCGGGGGCACTCCTACGAGCAGTACTTC. This translates into CASSRGRGHSYEQYF.

This clonotype was seen a few times. The chain links TRBV11-1 to TRBJ2-7; TRBD1 is a possible D gene (6 bases). Germline V gene sequence: CDR1 SGHAT, CDR2 FQDESV (reference sequence). V lost 2 bases, J lost 2 bases, and 13 bases lay in between. The CDR3 is made up of 15 amino acids. The DNA of the CDR3 is TGTGCCAGCAGCTTACTCCCAGGGGAGACCTACGAGCAGTACTTC. The encoded protein is CASSLLPGETYEQYF.

This clonotype came up a few times. The V call is TRBV20-1, the J call TRBJ1-1; D unclear. The CDR3 length is 13 residues. CDR1 and CDR2 from the germline V gene are DFQATT and SNEGSKA (reference sequence). With 1 base removed from V and 1 base from J, the gap between germline ends came to 7 bases. CDR3 bases: TGCAGTGCTAGAGCACGGTCGAACACTGAAGCTTTCTTT. It yields the protein CSARARSNTEAFF.

J is TRBJ1-2 and V is TRBV12-3 or TRBV12-4; D is perhaps TRBD1 (5 bases). Deletions cut 5 bases from V and 5 bases from J, with 18 bases between. The length of the CDR3 is 15 residues. The CDR3 bases are TGTGCCAGCAGTGACCAGGGTGGTGGGTTGTATGGCTACACCTTC. This codes for CASSDQGGGLYGYTF.

This clonotype was seen repeatedly, ten times or more. This chain connects TRBV12-3 or TRBV12-4 to TRBJ1-1, with no clear D. The V gene lost 4 bases and the J gene lost 1 base, with 13 bases spanning the gap. This CDR3 region has 15 residues. This chain's CDR3 is CASSYHQIPNTEAFF. The CDR3 DNA sequence: TGTGCCAGCAGTTATCACCAGATTCCGAACACTGAAGCTTTCTTT.

The V call is TRBV4-1, the J call TRBJ1-6; TRBD1 is a possible D gene (6 bases). The germline V gene has CDR1 MGHRA and CDR2 YSYEKL. This CDR3 is built from 16 residues. V lost 0 bases, J lost 7 bases, and 13 bases lay in between. The CDR3 DNA is TGCGCCAGCAGCCAAGAGATGACAGGCGGAAATTCACCCCTCCACTTT. Amino acid sequence: CASSQEMTGGNSPLHF.

This clonotype was seen only a few times. The chain employs TRBV10-3 and TRBJ1-1, with 8 bases fitting TRBD1. V gave up 1 base and J gave up 0 bases; unmatched junction bases: 4. CDR3 size: 16 residues. The germline gives CDR1 ENHRY, CDR2 SYGVKD. CDR3 protein: CAISELGTGLNTEAFF. In DNA form, the CDR3 reads TGTGCCATCAGTGAGTTGGGGACAGGATTGAACACTGAAGCTTTCTTT.

By proportion, this clonotype is medium-sized (0.01 to 0.1%). The rearrangement links TRBV4-3 to TRBJ1-1; D is unclear. Between the trimmed V and J ends, which lost 1 base and 2 bases, there was a span of 11 bases. Germline V gene sequence: CDR1 LGHNA, CDR2 YSLEER. The CDR3 extends over 15 amino acids. For the CDR3, the DNA is TGCGCCAGCAGCCAAGGATGGGCCCTCAACACTGAAGCTTTCTTT. Its translation is CASSQGWALNTEAFF.

This clonotype was seen at least ten times. The chain joins TRBV29-1 to TRBJ2-5; tentatively, D is TRBD1 (5 bases). The CDR3 is 11 amino acids. Deletions cut 7 bases from V and 3 bases from J, with 9 bases between. Germline V gene data show CDR1 as SQVTM and CDR2 as ANQGSEA. Here the CDR3 reads CSGGREETQYF. DNA of the CDR3: TGCAGCGGGGGCAGGGAAGAGACCCAGTACTTC.

The chain joins TRBV19 to TRBJ1-2; D remains ambiguous. The length of the CDR3 is 13 residues. Per germline, CDR1 LNHDA and CDR2 SQIVND (reference sequence). Trimming took 0 bases from V and 0 from J, leaving 2 bases between them. The CDR3 nucleotides read TGTGCCAGTAGTATAGACGCTAACTATGGCTACACCTTC. Protein sequence: CASSIDANYGYTF.

This clonotype was observed a handful of times. The chain employs TRBV9 and TRBJ1-2, with 9 positions matching TRBD1. The CDR3 is made up of 15 amino acids. Germline V CDR1 and CDR2: SGDLS, YYNGEE. The trim removed 4 bases at V and 4 bases at J, leaving 8 bases unmatched. This chain's CDR3 is CASSNPGTGSYGYTF. The CDR3 DNA reads TGTGCCAGCAGCAACCCCGGGACAGGGAGCTATGGCTACACCTTC.

The chain uses TRBV7-2 and TRBJ2-5; D may be TRBD1 (6 bases). CDR1 and CDR2 from the germline V gene are SGHTA and FQGNSA. This CDR3 is 13 amino acids long. V gave up 0 bases and J gave up 5 bases, with 7 bases separating them. CDR3: CASSLARGETQYF. CDR3 nucleotides: TGTGCCAGCAGCTTAGCTAGGGGGGAGACCCAGTACTTC.

This clonotype has a handful of counts. The chain employs TRBV2 and TRBJ1-2, with no clear D. The V end was cut by 2 bases, the J end by 3 bases, with 7 bases between. The CDR3 runs to 13 residues. Germline assignment: CDR1 SNHLY and CDR2 FYNNEI. CDR3 sequence (DNA): TGTGCCAGCAGTGAACCAAGGGACTATGGCTACACCTTC. It is translated as CASSEPRDYGYTF.

This clonotype has a handful of counts. CDR3 DNA sequence: TGTGCCATCAGTGGGACAGGGCTAGGCACAGATACGCAGTATTTT. Its protein is CAISGTGLGTDTQYF. The chain recombines TRBV10-3 with TRBJ2-3; 8 nucleotides line up with TRBD1. Germline-derived CDR1 and CDR2 are ENHRY and SYGVKD. V shed 4 bases and J 1 base; nucleotides not matched to a gene: 4. The CDR3 has 15 residues.

This clonotype has a handful of counts. The chain is built from TRBV7-3 and TRBJ1-1; no reliable D call. CDR1 and CDR2 from the germline V gene are SGHTA and FQGTGA. The CDR3 runs to 13 residues. V dropped 1 base and J dropped 1 base, with 4 bases sitting between them. Here the CDR3 reads CASSLRRNTEAFF. For the CDR3, the DNA is TGTGCCAGCAGCTTAAGGAGGAACACTGAAGCTTTCTTT.

This clonotype is judged large. The chain uses TRBV25-1 and TRBJ1-2; perhaps TRBD1 as D (5 bases). This CDR3 has 15 residues. With 3 bases removed from V and 3 bases from J, the gap between germline ends came to 14 bases. Per the germline V gene, CDR1 is MGHDK and CDR2 is SYGVNS. The CDR3 region is CASSEPGGGYYGYTF. The CDR3 nucleotides are TGTGCCAGCAGTGAGCCAGGTGGGGGGTACTATGGCTACACCTTC.

This clonotype was picked up a small number of times. The chain recombines TRBV30 with TRBJ1-2; no clear D gene. Germline CDR1 reads GTSNPN; CDR2 reads SVGIG (reference sequence). This CDR3 has 15 amino acids. V was trimmed by 7 bases and J by 7 bases, leaving 25 bases between them. CDR3: CASPPGSASLGGYTF. CDR3 DNA: TGTGCCTCCCCCCCAGGCTCGGCTTCTCTAGGTGGCTACACCTTC.

This clonotype was picked up a small number of times. The V gene is TRBV12-5, the J gene TRBJ2-7; D may correspond to TRBD1 or TRBD2 (5 bases each). The germline V and J ends were trimmed by 5 bases and 2 bases, with 13 bases remaining between them. The CDR3 is 14 residues long. Germline V gives CDR1 LGHNT, CDR2 FRNRAP. The CDR3 sequence: CASGRDGTAYEQYF. CDR3 sequence (DNA): TGTGCTAGTGGTCGGGACGGAACTGCCTACGAGCAGTACTTC.

In its sample, this clonotype was seen a few times. The V call is TRBV12-3 or TRBV12-4, the J call TRBJ2-2; 10 nucleotides agree with TRBD1. This CDR3 has 14 residues. Unmatched junction bases numbered 2, after V lost 6 bases and J lost 4 bases. CDR3 nucleotides: TGTGCCAGCAGGACAGGGGGCGGCACCGGGGAGCTGTTTTTT. It codes for CASRTGGGTGELFF.

This clonotype appeared a few times. The chain is built from TRBV5-1 and TRBJ1-1; no firm D call. V shed 2 bases and J shed 4 bases, with 15 bases lying between them. The CDR3 extends over 15 amino acids. Germline V gives CDR1 SGHRS, CDR2 YFSETQ. CDR3 DNA: TGCGCCAGCAGCTTAAGTAACAGCTGGGCCACTGAAGCTTTCTTT. Encoded protein: CASSLSNSWATEAFF.

This clonotype appeared a single time. V is TRBV9 and J is TRBJ1-1, with 10 bases lining up with TRBD1. Germline trimming cut 4 bases from V and 1 base from J; bases unmatched to any gene: 4. The germline gives CDR1 SGDLS, CDR2 YYNGEE. The CDR3 covers 15 residues. CDR3 loop: CASSPRTGGNTEAFF. DNA for the CDR3: TGTGCCAGCAGCCCTCGGACAGGGGGGAACACTGAAGCTTTCTTT. Looking up the rest from reference TRBV9 and TRBJ1-1 gives the full variable domain: DSGVTQTPKHLITATGQRVTLRCSPRSGDLSVYWYQQSLDQGLQFLIQYYNGEERAKGNILERFSAQQFPDLHSELNLSSLELGDSALYFCASSPRTGGNTEAFFGQGTRLTVV.

This clonotype appeared many times. CDR3 region: CASSQVVSRSLSKTGELFF. CDR3 DNA: TGCGCCAGCAGCCAAGTTGTTTCAAGGAGCCTCAGTAAAACCGGGGAGCTGTTTTTT. The rearrangement links TRBV4-3 to TRBJ2-2; D not certain. From germline, CDR1 is LGHNA and CDR2 YSLEER. CDR3 size: 19 residues. V was clipped by 1 base and J by 5 bases, with 23 bases between them.

This clonotype was recorded a few times. V gene TRBV30 combines with J gene TRBJ1-1; D gene uncertain. The CDR3 spans 13 residues. Germline values: CDR1 GTSNPN, CDR2 SVGIG (reference sequence). The germline V and J ends were trimmed by 3 bases and 1 base, with 9 bases remaining between them. The CDR3 sequence is CAWSRLENTEAFF. Written as DNA, the CDR3 is TGTGCCTGGAGCCGACTGGAGAACACTGAAGCTTTCTTT.

This clonotype was recorded a few times. This chain joins TRBV5-1 and TRBJ2-7; D is perhaps TRBD1 (6 bases). CDR1 is SGHRS, CDR2 YFSETQ, per germline. The CDR3 sequence is 15 residues long. Trimming took 3 bases from V and 3 from J, leaving 16 bases between them. The CDR3 is CASSSLDSTVYEQYF. In DNA form, the CDR3 reads TGCGCCAGCAGCTCCTTGGACAGTACAGTCTACGAGCAGTACTTC.

In its sample, this clonotype was seen a few times. The rearrangement links TRBV5-1 to TRBJ1-1; 7 bases are shared with TRBD1. This CDR3 has 15 residues. Germline CDR1 is SGHRS and CDR2 is YFSETQ. The junction had 5 bases not matched to a gene; V was cut back by 0 bases and J by 3 bases. CDR3 DNA: TGCGCCAGCAGCTTGGGAGACAGGGAGTACACTGAAGCTTTCTTT. This encodes CASSLGDREYTEAFF. Full variable domain (missing parts from reference TRBV5-1 and TRBJ1-1): KAGVTQTPRYLIKTRGQQVTLSCSPISGHRSVSWYQQTPGQGLQFLFEYFSETQRNKGNFPGRFSGRQFSNSRSEMNVSTLELGDSALYLCASSLGDREYTEAFFGQGTRLTVV.

This clonotype is medium-sized in the sample. The rearrangement joins TRBV7-9 to TRBJ2-5, with 11 bases aligning to TRBD1. Per the germline V gene, CDR1 is SEHNR and CDR2 is FQNEAQ (reference sequence). The CDR3 is made up of 17 amino acids. After removal of 4 bases from V and 3 bases from J, the junction contained 10 bases not matched to a gene. The CDR3 DNA follows: TGTGCCAGCAGCTCTCAATTTGGACAGGGGGCTGAAGAGACCCAGTACTTC. Its translation: CASSSQFGQGAEETQYF.

This clonotype occurred a few times. The chain uses TRBV30 and TRBJ1-1; D is unresolved. Germline V gene sequence: CDR1 GTSNPN, CDR2 SVGIG (reference sequence). This CDR3 is built from 16 residues. The V end was cut by 2 bases, the J end by 1 base, with 17 bases between. The CDR3 region is CAWSYSPGRGNTEAFF. The CDR3 nucleotides read TGTGCCTGGAGTTACAGCCCGGGCCGGGGGAACACTGAAGCTTTCTTT. The full variable domain, completed using reference TRBV30 and TRBJ1-1, is SQTIHQWPATLVQPVGSPLSLECTVEGTSNPNLYWYRQAAGRGLQLLFYSVGIGQISSEVPQNLSASRPQDRQFILSSKKLLLSDSGFYLCAWSYSPGRGNTEAFFGQGTRLTVV.

This clonotype was recorded at least ten times. V usage is TRBV15 and J usage is TRBJ2-2; D perhaps matches TRBD2 (7 bases). Germline CDR1 and CDR2: LNHNV and YYDKDF (reference sequence). The germline V and J ends were trimmed by 0 bases and 4 bases, with 12 bases remaining between them. The CDR3 runs to 16 residues. CDR3 residues: CATSRDGGAGTGELFF. The DNA of the CDR3 is TGTGCCACCAGCAGAGATGGGGGGGCCGGCACCGGGGAGCTGTTTTTT.